A single sample gave rise to the 8 T cell receptor beta chains below, sequenced in a study of T cells in Graves' hyperthyroidism and ophthalmopathy. The CDR3 regions of TCR beta were amplified from RNA transcripts. The primer set for the first-round RT-PCR of the TCR CDR3 was HTBI. One entry per CDR3 protein results from TCRdb running MiXCR on the multiplex PCR reads. The table lists 35,000 or so distinct CDR3 sequences, 52% of them singletons. The material sequenced was blood. Receptors originate from a man aged 40-49 years with Graves' ophthalmopathy.

V usage is TRBV5-5 and J usage is TRBJ2-2; the D is unclear. There are 11 residues in the CDR3. Per germline, CDR1 SGHKS and CDR2 YYEKEE (reference sequence). Trimming cost V 3 bases and J 8 bases, with 5 bases left between them. This CDR3 is CASSWPGELFF. CDR3 nucleotide sequence: TGTGCCAGCAGCTGGCCGGGGGAGCTGTTTTTT.

This clonotype occurred a few times. The chain combines TRBV20-1 with TRBJ1-5, with D perhaps TRBD1 (5 bases). CDR3 length: 12 amino acids. V lost 6 bases to trimming and J lost 14 bases, with 20 bases between them. The germline V gene encodes CDR1 DFQATT and CDR2 SNEGSKA (reference sequence). DNA of the CDR3: TGCAGTGCAGGGACTAGCGGCAGGAACGAGCATTTT. Its translation is CSAGTSGRNEHF.

J is TRBJ2-5 and V is TRBV7-3, with 11 positions matching TRBD1. With V trimmed by 7 bases and J by 5 bases, 6 bases remained unmatched. The germline V gene has CDR1 SGHTA and CDR2 FQGTGA. The CDR3 consists of 14 residues. Written as DNA, the CDR3 is TGTGCCAGCACGCGGACAGGGGGCATGGAGACCCAGTACTTC. Protein: CASTRTGGMETQYF.

In its sample, this clonotype was seen many times. The chain combines TRBV15 with TRBJ1-5, with 7 positions matching TRBD1. Germline CDR1 and CDR2: LNHNV and YYDKDF (reference sequence). After removal of 2 bases from V and 8 bases from J, the junction contained 9 bases not matched to a gene. The CDR3 contains 15 residues. The CDR3 DNA follows: TGTGCCACCAGCAGACTCCCCGGGACAGCGGAGCCCCAGCATTTT. It translates to CATSRLPGTAEPQHF.

In its sample, this clonotype was seen many times. This chain joins TRBV5-6 and TRBJ2-3; tentatively, D is TRBD2 (6 bases). Deletions cut 4 bases from V and 1 base from J, with 13 bases between. This CDR3 comprises 15 residues. Germline V CDR1 and CDR2: SGHDT, YYEEEE. CDR3 sequence: CASSPPGVRTDTQYF. CDR3 nucleotide sequence: TGTGCCAGCAGCCCGCCGGGGGTTCGCACAGATACGCAGTATTTT.

In its sample, this clonotype is medium-sized. The chain combines TRBV7-9 with TRBJ2-3; no reliable D call. Germline V gene sequence: CDR1 SEHNR, CDR2 FQNEAQ (reference sequence). Trimming left V 1 base short and J 0 bases short, with 2 bases between. The CDR3 is 13 residues long. The CDR3: CASSLDSTDTQYF. The CDR3 bases are TGTGCCAGCAGCTTAGACAGCACAGATACGCAGTATTTT. The whole variable domain, remainder taken from reference TRBV7-9 and TRBJ2-3, is DTGVSQNPRHKITKRGQNVTFRCDPISEHNRLYWYRQTLGQGPEFLTYFQNEAQLEKSRLLSDRFSAERPKGSFSTLEIQRTEQGDSAMYLCASSLDSTDTQYFGPGTRLTVL.

The rearrangement joins TRBV14 to TRBJ2-7; weak D call: TRBD2 (5 bases). From germline, CDR1 is SGHDN and CDR2 FVKESK. This CDR3 spans 14 amino acids. V was pared by 5 bases and J by 3 bases, with 14 bases between. CDR3 coding DNA: TGTGCCAGCAGCAAGTTCGGGGAAGGCTACGAGCAGTACTTC. Translated: CASSKFGEGYEQYF. Complete variable domain (other parts from reference TRBV14 and TRBJ2-7): EAGVTQFPSHSVIEKGQTVTLRCDPISGHDNLYWYRRVMGKEIKFLLHFVKESKQDESGMPNNRFLAERTGGTYSTLKVQPAELEDSGVYFCASSKFGEGYEQYFGPGTRLTVT.

The J gene is TRBJ2-2, the V gene TRBV7-2; D is possibly TRBD1 (6 bases). Germline values: CDR1 SGHTA, CDR2 FQGNSA. Between the trimmed V and J ends, which lost 3 bases and 15 bases, there was a span of 20 bases. The CDR3 spans 14 residues. The CDR3 spells CASSLEQGNLGMFF. DNA for the CDR3: TGTGCCAGCAGCTTGGAACAGGGAAATTTGGGGATGTTTTTT.